The next 24 T cell receptor beta chains were all read from a single sample in a study of CD8 T cells in ankylosing spondylitis. Study findings and constraints: A motif of eight highly homologous TCR beta variants was seen as apparently characteristic of ankylosing spondylitis blood.

TCRdb reprocessed the 5' RACE reads via MiXCR and lists one record per CDR3 protein. The sample yields about 420,000 distinct CDR3 sequences, about a fifth seen once. Their antigen targets remain unknown. Sequencing input: blood, either unsorted or a sorted T cell fraction (not recorded which). The receptor set was obtained from a male donor with ankylosing spondylitis.

The rearrangement joins TRBV24-1 to TRBJ2-7, with TRBD1 matching 7 bases. Germline CDR1 reads KGHDR; CDR2 reads SFDVKD. Unmatched junction bases numbered 1, after V lost 0 bases and J lost 0 bases. CDR3 length: 15 residues. In nucleotides, the CDR3 is TGTGCCACCAGTGATTTGGGGACAGTCTCCTACGAGCAGTACTTC. The encoded protein is CATSDLGTVSYEQYF.

The gene calls are TRBV9 and TRBJ2-1; D unclear. From germline, CDR1 is SGDLS and CDR2 YYNGEE. V was shortened by 0 bases and J by 6 bases, with 7 bases between the two germline ends. CDR3 length equals 13 residues. The DNA of the CDR3 is TGTGCCAGCAGCGTAGTGGCGGCCAATGAGCAGTTCTTC. It encodes CASSVVAANEQFF.

This clonotype was detected only a few times. The chain combines TRBV11-2 with TRBJ2-7; the D call may be TRBD1 or TRBD2 (5 bases each). Germline V CDR1 and CDR2: SGHAT, FQNNGV. The V and J ends lost 0 bases and 3 bases respectively, with 12 bases between them. The length of the CDR3 is 15 residues. In DNA, the CDR3 is TGTGCCAGCAGCTTAGATAGGGGCGGGTTCTACGAGCAGTACTTC. It specifies CASSLDRGGFYEQYF.

This clonotype was observed at least ten times. The rearrangement uses TRBV29-1 and TRBJ1-1, with D unresolved. V was trimmed by 4 bases and J by 1 base, leaving 16 bases between them. Germline CDR1 reads SQVTM; CDR2 reads ANQGSEA. The CDR3 consists of 15 residues. The CDR3 DNA is TGCAGCGTTGTTAGCCAGACTTCATGGAACACTGAAGCTTTCTTT. Translated: CSVVSQTSWNTEAFF.

This clonotype was recorded a few times. The V and J genes are TRBV20-1 and TRBJ2-7; TRBD2 might be the D (5 bases). V was pared by 2 bases and J by 0 bases, with 14 bases between. Germline lookup yields CDR1 DFQATT and CDR2 SNEGSKA (reference sequence). This CDR3 region has 15 residues. This CDR3 is CSARPATTFSYEQYF. In nucleotides, the CDR3 is TGCAGTGCTAGACCGGCGACTACCTTCTCCTACGAGCAGTACTTC.

The V and J genes are TRBV5-1 and TRBJ2-7, with TRBD1 matching over 9 bases. From germline, CDR1 is SGHRS and CDR2 YFSETQ. The J segment lost 7 bases and the V segment lost 3 bases, leaving 8 bases of the junction unmatched. The CDR3 sequence is 14 residues long. CDR3 sequence (DNA): TGCGCCAGCAGCTCGCCGGGACAGGGTTTAGAGCAGTACTTC. It is translated as CASSSPGQGLEQYF.

The CDR3 region has the DNA TGTGCCAGCAGCCGACCTAGCGGGAGAACGAATGAGCAGTTCTTC. Residues: CASSRPSGRTNEQFF. This chain links TRBV5-6 with TRBJ2-1; 10 bases are shared with TRBD2. Trimming at V came to 4 bases and at J to 7 bases, leaving 8 bases not matched to a gene. Germline V gene data show CDR1 as SGHDT and CDR2 as YYEEEE. The CDR3 runs 15 residues. The full variable domain, in which reference TRBV5-6 and TRBJ2-1 provide the parts outside the CDR3, is DAGVTQSPTHLIKTRGQQVTLRCSPKSGHDTVSWYQQALGQGPQFIFQYYEEEERQRGNFPDRFSGHQFPNYSSELNVNALLLGDSALYLCASSRPSGRTNEQFFGPGTRLTVL.

The chain uses TRBV5-1 and TRBJ1-1; tentative D call: TRBD1 (5 bases). V was clipped by 0 bases and J by 0 bases, with 9 bases between them. The CDR3 covers 15 residues. Germline loops: CDR1 SGHRS, CDR2 YFSETQ. CDR3 DNA: TGCGCCAGCAGCTTGGGGGGGTTCATGAACACTGAAGCTTTCTTT. Translated, it gives CASSLGGFMNTEAFF. The full variable domain, completed using reference TRBV5-1 and TRBJ1-1, is KAGVTQTPRYLIKTRGQQVTLSCSPISGHRSVSWYQQTPGQGLQFLFEYFSETQRNKGNFPGRFSGRQFSNSRSEMNVSTLELGDSALYLCASSLGGFMNTEAFFGQGTRLTVV.

This chain links TRBV20-1 with TRBJ2-1; TRBD2 agrees at 10 bases. Germline CDR1 and CDR2: DFQATT and SNEGSKA (reference sequence). The junction had 10 bases not matched to a gene; V was cut back by 5 bases and J by 6 bases. The CDR3 sequence is 15 residues long. The CDR3 region is CSARGGLARSNEQFF. The CDR3, as DNA: TGCAGTGCTCGGGGGGGACTAGCGCGATCCAATGAGCAGTTCTTC.

This clonotype has more than one count but fewer than ten. The V gene is TRBV29-1, the J gene TRBJ2-7, with 11 bases lining up with TRBD2. Per germline, CDR1 SQVTM and CDR2 ANQGSEA. V dropped 7 bases and J dropped 0; count of bases not matched to a gene: 5. This CDR3 has 14 amino acids. CDR3 protein: CSAGLAGSSYEQYF. Here the CDR3 DNA reads TGCAGCGCCGGACTAGCGGGTAGCTCCTACGAGCAGTACTTC.

This clonotype was observed a single time. The chain is built from TRBV20-1 and TRBJ1-5; D is unclear. The length of the CDR3 is 12 residues. Germline CDR1 and CDR2: DFQATT and SNEGSKA (reference sequence). V shed 3 bases and J shed 11 bases, with 14 bases lying between them. In DNA form, the CDR3 reads TGCAGTGCTAGCGGTGGGAACTTAGCCCAGCATTTT. This encodes CSASGGNLAQHF.

The rearrangement joins TRBV4-3 to TRBJ2-3, with D possibly called TRBD1 or TRBD2 (5 bases each). CDR1 LGHNA and CDR2 YSLEER come from the germline V gene. V lost 4 bases and J 4 bases, leaving 15 bases between the germline ends. This CDR3 comprises 15 residues. The CDR3 protein is CASSPSWVGADTQYF. The CDR3 region has the DNA TGCGCCAGCAGCCCTTCTTGGGTGGGGGCAGATACGCAGTATTTT.

The chain links TRBV5-1 to TRBJ1-2, with unresolved D. This CDR3 is 13 amino acids long. V was trimmed by 6 bases and J by 7 bases, leaving 16 bases between them. Per germline, CDR1 SGHRS and CDR2 YFSETQ. CDR3 sequence (DNA): TGCGCCAGCACCTCCGGACGCGCCGGTGGCTACACCTTC. Its protein product is CASTSGRAGGYTF. The whole variable domain, filled in from reference TRBV5-1 and TRBJ1-2, reads KAGVTQTPRYLIKTRGQQVTLSCSPISGHRSVSWYQQTPGQGLQFLFEYFSETQRNKGNFPGRFSGRQFSNSRSEMNVSTLELGDSALYLCASTSGRAGGYTFGSGTRLTVV.

This clonotype was recorded many times. J is TRBJ2-7 and V is TRBV20-1, with D uncertain. Trimming pared 5 bases from V and 5 bases from J, leaving 10 bases between. The length of the CDR3 is 11 residues. Germline loops: CDR1 DFQATT, CDR2 SNEGSKA (reference sequence). CDR3 loop: CSASPRDEQYF. The CDR3 nucleotides read TGCAGTGCTTCCCCAAGGGACGAGCAGTACTTC.

This clonotype was counted a few times. V is TRBV3-1 and J is TRBJ2-5; 13 nucleotides match TRBD2. V lost 0 bases and J lost 5; bases outside the gene matches: 9. Germline CDR1 and CDR2: LGHDT and YNNKEL (reference sequence). The CDR3 spans 18 residues. For the CDR3, the DNA is TGTGCCAGCAGCCAAGATGGTGGACTAGCGGGAGTCAAGGAGACCCAGTACTTC. It is translated as CASSQDGGLAGVKETQYF.

This clonotype has just a few counts. A junction boundary mismatches the germline segment, possibly from a read error. CDR3 sequence reads: CASSRTPNSGARGDF. CDR3 sequence (DNA): TGCGCCAGCAGCCGAACGCCGAACTCGGGAGCCCGGGGAGATTTT. The V call is TRBV4-1, the J call TRBJ2-3; a possible D gene is TRBD2 (6 bases). This CDR3 comprises 15 residues. Germline values: CDR1 MGHRA, CDR2 YSYEKL.

This clonotype was observed a handful of times. V is TRBV28 and J is TRBJ2-1; D perhaps matches TRBD2 (6 bases). V lost 8 bases to trimming and J lost 8 bases, with 19 bases between them. Germline loops: CDR1 MDHEN, CDR2 SYDVKM. CDR3 length: 14 residues. The DNA for the CDR3 is TGTGCCAGCGCGGTTTGGCGGGGATTCCATGAGCAGTTCTTC. Translation: CASAVWRGFHEQFF. Combining the CDR3 with reference TRBV28 and TRBJ2-1 gives the whole variable domain DVKVTQSSRYLVKRTGEKVFLECVQDMDHENMFWYRQDPGLGLRLIYFSYDVKMKEKGDIPEGYSVSREKKERFSLILESASTNQTSMYLCASAVWRGFHEQFFGPGTRLTVL.

The chain's CDR3 is CASSVGHGAEKLFF. The CDR3 DNA is TGTGCCAGCAGCGTGGGACACGGAGCTGAAAAACTGTTTTTT. V and J are TRBV7-6 and TRBJ1-4; a weak D match, TRBD1 (6 bases). The CDR3 runs 14 residues. CDR1 SGHVS and CDR2 FNYEAQ come from the germline V gene. V lost 5 bases and J 7 bases, leaving 14 bases between the germline ends.

This clonotype was detected a few times. The J gene is TRBJ2-2, the V gene TRBV7-3; tentative D call: TRBD1 (5 bases). This CDR3 has 15 amino acids. Trimming took 4 bases from V and 6 from J, leaving 15 bases between them. CDR1 is SGHTA, CDR2 FQGTGA, per germline. The CDR3 DNA follows: TGTGCCAGCAGCTCCACAGGTTACATGTCCGGGGAGCTGTTTTTT. It translates to CASSSTGYMSGELFF.

The sample holds many counts of this clonotype. The chain couples TRBV29-1 to TRBJ2-7; no clear D. The CDR3 length is 12 residues. Trimming shortened V by 0 bases and J by 3 bases, and 6 bases separated the two germline ends. Germline-derived CDR1 and CDR2 are SQVTM and ANQGSEA. The CDR3 loop reads CSVEESDYEQYF. The DNA of the CDR3 is TGCAGCGTTGAAGAAAGCGACTACGAGCAGTACTTC.

The chain recombines TRBV5-1 with TRBJ2-7; D assignment may be TRBD1 or TRBD2 (6 bases each). Trimming cost V 8 bases and J 0 bases, with 15 bases left between them. Per the germline V gene, CDR1 is SGHRS and CDR2 is YFSETQ. CDR3 length: 14 residues. The CDR3 region has the DNA TGCGCCAGTAGACAGGAGGGCGTCTCCTACGAGCAGTACTTC. Its protein is CASRQEGVSYEQYF.

CDR3 bases: TGTGCCAGCAGCTCTCCGGGACTAGATGTAGATGAGCAGTTCTTC. Translating gives CASSSPGLDVDEQFF. The rearrangement uses TRBV7-8 and TRBJ2-1; 8 positions match TRBD2. Trimming at V came to 4 bases and at J to 8 bases, leaving 10 bases not matched to a gene. CDR3 size: 15 residues. Per germline, CDR1 SGHVS and CDR2 FQNEAQ. The entire variable domain, with the rest obtained from reference TRBV7-8 and TRBJ2-1, is as follows: GAGVSQSPRYKVAKRGQDVALRCDPISGHVSLFWYQQALGQGPEFLTYFQNEAQLDKSGLPSDRFFAERPEGSVSTLKIQRTQQEDSAVYLCASSSPGLDVDEQFFGPGTRLTVL.

V is TRBV5-1 and J is TRBJ2-3; 8 bases match TRBD2. The CDR3 covers 15 residues. Germline CDR1 reads SGHRS; CDR2 reads YFSETQ. J gave up 6 bases and V 4 bases, and 10 bases lay outside the gene matches. The CDR3 nucleotides are TGCGCCAGCAGCAGAATGAGCGGGAGAGGGGATACGCAGTATTTT. Amino acid sequence: CASSRMSGRGDTQYF.

The rearrangement uses TRBV2 and TRBJ2-3; D remains ambiguous. The CDR3 is 14 residues long. Germline CDR1 reads SNHLY; CDR2 reads FYNNEI. Trimming stripped 6 bases from V and 0 bases from J, with 10 bases between. CDR3 DNA sequence: TGTGCCAGCAGCGTCAGCGTCAGCACAGATACGCAGTATTTT. This encodes CASSVSVSTDTQYF.